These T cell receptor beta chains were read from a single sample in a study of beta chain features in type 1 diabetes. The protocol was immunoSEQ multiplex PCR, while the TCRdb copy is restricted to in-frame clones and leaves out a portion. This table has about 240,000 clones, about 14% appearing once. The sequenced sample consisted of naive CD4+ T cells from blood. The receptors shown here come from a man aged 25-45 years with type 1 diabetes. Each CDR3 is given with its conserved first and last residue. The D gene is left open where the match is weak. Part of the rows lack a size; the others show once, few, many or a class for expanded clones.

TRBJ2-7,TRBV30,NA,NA,CAWSPAPSSYEQYF,TGTGCCTGGAGCCCCGCCCCGAGCTCCTACGAGCAGTACTTC
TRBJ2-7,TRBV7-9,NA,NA,CASTPRGVGSYEQYF,TGTGCCAGCACACCCAGGGGCGTTGGGTCCTACGAGCAGTACTTC
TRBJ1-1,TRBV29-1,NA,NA,CSATSDRINTEAFF,TGCAGCGCTACGTCGGACAGAATAAACACTGAAGCTTTCTTT
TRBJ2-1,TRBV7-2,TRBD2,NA,CASSIQGGAGGHNEQFF,TGTGCCAGCAGCATCCAGGGGGGAGCGGGGGGTCACAATGAGCAGTTCTTC
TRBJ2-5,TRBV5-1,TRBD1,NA,CASSLDGSRGETQYF,TGCGCCAGCAGCTTGGATGGCAGCAGGGGGGAGACCCAGTACTTC
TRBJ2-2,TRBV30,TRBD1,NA,CAWTFGTGYTGELFF,TGTGCCTGGACCTTCGGGACAGGTTATACCGGGGAGCTGTTTTTT
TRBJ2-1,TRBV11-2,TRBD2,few,CASSLPGLAGYNEQFF,TGTGCCAGCAGCTTACCGGGACTAGCGGGCTACAATGAGCAGTTCTTC
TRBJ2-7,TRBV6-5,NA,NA,CASWAGLYEQYF,TGTGCCAGCTGGGCGGGACTCTACGAGCAGTACTTC
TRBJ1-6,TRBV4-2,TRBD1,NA,CASSSRTGVNSPLHF,TGTGCCAGCAGCTCTCGGACAGGGGTTAATTCACCCCTCCACTTT
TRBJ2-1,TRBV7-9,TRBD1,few,CASSSGQGGNEQFF,TGTGCCAGCAGCTCGGGACAGGGTGGGAATGAGCAGTTCTTC
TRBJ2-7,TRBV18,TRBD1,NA,CASSPREGDSEQYF,TGTGCCAGCTCACCACGAGAGGGGGACAGCGAGCAGTACTTC
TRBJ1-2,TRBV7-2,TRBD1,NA,CASSPRQGGMWGYTF,TGTGCCAGCAGCCCAAGACAGGGAGGAATGTGGGGCTACACCTTC
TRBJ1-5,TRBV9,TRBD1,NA,CASSGGQGNQPQHF,TGTGCCAGCAGCGGTGGACAGGGCAATCAGCCCCAGCATTTT
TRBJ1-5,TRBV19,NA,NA,CASTVVTGYSNQPQHF,TGTGCCAGTACCGTAGTGACAGGATATAGCAATCAGCCCCAGCATTTT
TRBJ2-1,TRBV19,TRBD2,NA,CASSQMTSGRTGEQFF,TGTGCCAGTAGCCAAATGACTAGCGGGAGGACTGGTGAGCAGTTCTTC
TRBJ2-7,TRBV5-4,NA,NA,CASSLAGSYEQYF,TGTGCCAGCAGCTTGGCAGGGTCCTACGAGCAGTACTTC
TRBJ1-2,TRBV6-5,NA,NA,CASSYGGVYGYTF,TGTGCCAGCAGTTATGGCGGGGTCTATGGCTACACCTTC
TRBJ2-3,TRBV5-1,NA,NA,CAGRDNPTGTDTQYF,TGCGCCGGAAGGGACAACCCAACGGGCACAGATACGCAGTATTTT
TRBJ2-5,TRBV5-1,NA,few,CASSGDPGGETQYF,TGCGCCAGCAGCGGCGATCCAGGGGGGGAGACCCAGTACTTC
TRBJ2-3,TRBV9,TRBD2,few,CASSAQPSGPFTDTQYF,TGTGCCAGCAGCGCCCAACCTAGCGGACCCTTCACAGATACGCAGTATTTT
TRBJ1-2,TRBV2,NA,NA,CASMEQGYGYTF,TGTGCCAGCATGGAACAGGGCTATGGCTACACCTTC
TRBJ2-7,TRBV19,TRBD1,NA,CASSPQGMLAYEQYF,TGTGCCAGTAGTCCACAGGGGATGTTGGCCTACGAGCAGTACTTC
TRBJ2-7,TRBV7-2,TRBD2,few,CASSFPSGSYEQYF,TGTGCCAGCAGCTTTCCTAGCGGGAGTTACGAGCAGTACTTC
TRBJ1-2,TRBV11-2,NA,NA,CASSLRVGGDYGYTF,TGTGCCAGCAGCCTAAGGGTGGGAGGGGACTATGGCTACACCTTC
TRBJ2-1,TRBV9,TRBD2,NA,CASSALTSGGWNEQFF,TGTGCCAGCAGCGCTCTTACTAGCGGGGGGTGGAATGAGCAGTTCTTC
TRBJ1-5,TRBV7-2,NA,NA,CASSLGSVMSHQPQHF,TGTGCCAGCAGCTTAGGGTCAGTGATGTCCCATCAGCCCCAGCATTTT
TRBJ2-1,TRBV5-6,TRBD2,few,CASSFGRGGYNEQFF,TGTGCCAGCAGCTTCGGGCGGGGGGGATACAATGAGCAGTTCTTC
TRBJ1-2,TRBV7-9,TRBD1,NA,CASSKQGGMVDYGYTF,TGTGCCAGCAGCAAACAAGGGGGCATGGTTGACTATGGCTACACCTTC
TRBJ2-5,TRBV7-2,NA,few,CASSLGAQETQYF,TGTGCCAGCAGCTTAGGAGCACAAGAGACCCAGTACTTC
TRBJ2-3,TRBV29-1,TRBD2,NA,CSVGREEGDTQYF,TGCAGCGTTGGGCGGGAGGAAGGAGATACGCAGTATTTT
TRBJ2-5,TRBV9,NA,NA,CASSVGGGSAETQYF,TGTGCCAGCAGCGTAGGAGGGGGTTCGGCAGAGACCCAGTACTTC
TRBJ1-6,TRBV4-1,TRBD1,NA,CASSQVPGGSPLHF,TGCGCCAGCAGCCAAGTGCCAGGGGGCTCACCCCTCCACTTT
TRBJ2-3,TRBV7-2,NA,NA,CASSSTSFSQYF,TGTGCCAGCAGCTCAACTAGCTTTTCGCAGTATTTT